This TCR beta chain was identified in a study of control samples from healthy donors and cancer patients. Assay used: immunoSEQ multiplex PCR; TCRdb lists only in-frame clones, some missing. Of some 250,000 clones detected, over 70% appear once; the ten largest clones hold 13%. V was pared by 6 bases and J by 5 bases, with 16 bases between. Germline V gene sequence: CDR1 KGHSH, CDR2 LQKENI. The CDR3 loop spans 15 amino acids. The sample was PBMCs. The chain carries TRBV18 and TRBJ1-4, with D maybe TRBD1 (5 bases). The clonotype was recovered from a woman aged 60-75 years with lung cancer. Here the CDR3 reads CASSLIRRGNEKLFF. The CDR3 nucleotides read TGTGCCAGCTCCCTAATTCGGCGGGGGAATGAAAAACTGTTTTTT.